The sequence of this TCR beta chain was determined in a study of blood T cells in healthy people across ages. The V gene's germline CDR1 is SGHRS and CDR2 YFSETQ. The CDR3 sequence is 14 residues long. Trimming cost V 4 bases and J 7 bases; bases outside gene matches: 3. The sample providers were healthy Caucasian people from Russia, aged roughly 6 to 95. This clonotype was seen repeatedly, ten times or more. Together with a sample-barcoded 5' primer, a J-beta primer mix was included in a second PCR lasting roughly 6 to 12 cycles. The template-switch adaptor was a 5' adaptor with 12 random nucleotides. It tagged each cDNA molecule. TCRdb called the 5' RACE reads again in MiXCR, with one record for every CDR3 protein. The repertoire holds over 450,000 distinct CDR3 sequences, with approximately 25% as singletons. This same sample was also taken into another study, of T cells of mothers and their children.

Sequenced material: blood. The TCR sequence derives from a boy aged 5-17 years in good health. The chain has TRBV5-1 and TRBJ1-6, with 9 bases that match TRBD1. The CDR3 DNA reads TGCGCCAGCAGCCCCGGACAGGGGAATTCACCCCTCCACTTT. It yields the protein CASSPGQGNSPLHF.